The 12 T cell receptor beta chains presented below share a single source sample, sequenced in a study of CD8 T cells in Susac syndrome. Reverse transcription of about 0.45 to 1 ug RNA was carried out with random hexamers. Each CDR3 protein gets one entry after TCRdb re-called the immunoSEQ multiplex PCR reads with MiXCR. This table holds around 200,000 distinct CDR3 sequences, around 93% found once. Specimen: CD4+ T cells from PBMCs. These receptors were taken from a human donor with multiple sclerosis.

This rearrangement joins TRBV3-1 to TRBJ2-1; a possible D gene is TRBD2 (7 bases). Trimming stripped 4 bases from V and 7 bases from J, with 14 bases between. CDR1 LGHDT and CDR2 YNNKEL come from the germline V gene (reference sequence). The CDR3 is 14 residues long. CDR3 protein: CASSRVGGLNEQFF. CDR3 coding DNA: TGTGCCAGCAGCCGGGTCGGGGGGCTGAATGAGCAGTTCTTC.

This sequence joins TRBV9 and TRBJ2-2; no reliable D call. Germline assignment: CDR1 SGDLS and CDR2 YYNGEE. Trimming shortened V by 2 bases and J by 0 bases, and 5 bases separated the two germline ends. The CDR3 spans 14 residues. The CDR3 DNA is TGTGCCAGCAGCGTCCGACCGAACACCGGGGAGCTGTTTTTT. It is translated as CASSVRPNTGELFF.

The chain is built from TRBV12-3 or TRBV12-4 and TRBJ1-6, with 11 bases lining up with TRBD1. V shed 5 bases and J 6 bases; nucleotides not matched to a gene: 3. CDR3 length: 15 residues. CDR3 nucleotide sequence: TGTGCCAGCAGTGGGACAGGGGGAATTAATTCACCCCTCCACTTT. Translating gives CASSGTGGINSPLHF.

The CDR3 sequence: CASSKDRASWPQHF. The CDR3 DNA follows: TGTGCCAGTAGCAAAGACAGGGCCTCGTGGCCCCAGCATTTT. The rearrangement uses TRBV19 and TRBJ1-5; 7 bases align to TRBD1. The V segment lost 6 bases and the J segment 9 bases; nucleotides outside the gene matches: 11. CDR1 LNHDA and CDR2 SQIVND come from the germline V gene (reference sequence). The CDR3 is made up of 14 amino acids.

V and J are TRBV7-3 and TRBJ2-3, with D possibly being TRBD2 (6 bases). There are 15 residues in the CDR3. V lost 4 bases and J 0 bases, leaving 11 bases between the germline ends. From germline, CDR1 is SGHTA and CDR2 FQGTGA. The CDR3 DNA sequence: TGTGCCAGCAGCTCCTCCGGGACTAGCACAGATACGCAGTATTTT. Translated, it gives CASSSSGTSTDTQYF.

The chain joins TRBV29-1 to TRBJ1-2; 7 nucleotides align to TRBD1. Germline CDR1 and CDR2: SQVTM and ANQGSEA. This CDR3 has 12 amino acids. J lost 6 bases, V lost 6 bases, and 7 bases had no gene match. CDR3 in DNA: TGCAGCGTCCCTCAGGGGGAGGATGGCTACACCTTC. Translating gives CSVPQGEDGYTF.

CDR3 residues: CSARRPGTIDSRSYTF. The CDR3 region has the DNA TGCAGTGCTAGGAGGCCCGGGACAATCGACAGCCGTAGCTACACCTTC. V gene TRBV20-1 combines with J gene TRBJ1-2; a weak D match, TRBD1 (6 bases). CDR1 is DFQATT, CDR2 SNEGSKA, per germline (reference sequence). This CDR3 region has 16 residues. Trimming stripped 3 bases from V and 9 bases from J, with 26 bases between.

V gene TRBV7-9 combines with J gene TRBJ2-5; TRBD1 aligns across 11 bases. Germline V gene data show CDR1 as SEHNR and CDR2 as FQNEAQ (reference sequence). This CDR3 is built from 15 residues. V gave up 1 base and J gave up 2 bases; unmatched junction bases: 0. DNA for the CDR3: TGTGCCAGCAGCTTAGGGGACAGGGGGCAAGAGACCCAGTACTTC. Residues: CASSLGDRGQETQYF. Variable domain in full (rest from reference TRBV7-9 and TRBJ2-5): DTGVSQNPRHKITKRGQNVTFRCDPISEHNRLYWYRQTLGQGPEFLTYFQNEAQLEKSRLLSDRFSAERPKGSFSTLEIQRTEQGDSAMYLCASSLGDRGQETQYFGPGTRLLVL.

The chain is built from TRBV5-1 and TRBJ2-3, with 11 bases lining up with TRBD2. The CDR3 consists of 15 residues. V trimming: 2 bases; J trimming: 6 bases; junction bases outside the gene matches: 5. Germline V gives CDR1 SGHRS, CDR2 YFSETQ. This CDR3 reads CASSFLAGGADTQYF. Written as DNA, the CDR3 is TGCGCCAGCAGCTTCCTAGCGGGGGGCGCTGATACGCAGTATTTT.

The chain combines TRBV20-1 with TRBJ2-5; 8 bases are shared with TRBD2. The CDR3 extends over 13 amino acids. Germline CDR1 and CDR2: DFQATT and SNEGSKA (reference sequence). The V and J ends lost 5 bases and 3 bases, in that order; junction bases with no gene match: 5. Written as DNA, the CDR3 is TGCAGTGCTGTAGCGGGGTTAGAAGAGACCCAGTACTTC. This codes for CSAVAGLEETQYF.

The V call is TRBV7-2, the J call TRBJ1-2; D call uncertain. Per the germline V gene, CDR1 is SGHTA and CDR2 is FQGNSA. The V end lost 3 bases, the J end lost 3 bases, and 8 bases lay between the germline ends. The CDR3 contains 13 residues. The CDR3 is CASSFDAYYGYTF. The CDR3 DNA sequence: TGTGCCAGCAGCTTTGACGCCTACTATGGCTACACCTTC.

The chain recombines TRBV7-9 with TRBJ2-7, with TRBD1 matching 12 bases. The ends lost 4 bases at V and 6 bases at J; junction bases unmatched: 4. Germline CDR1 is SEHNR and CDR2 is FQNEAQ (reference sequence). CDR3 size: 14 residues. The CDR3 is CASSSPGQGAEQYV. The CDR3 DNA sequence: TGTGCCAGCAGCTCTCCGGGACAGGGGGCCGAGCAGTACGTC.